The present T cell receptor beta chain was sequenced within a study of blood T cell repertoires in COVID-19. This CDR3 has 14 residues. CDR1 is SGHRS and CDR2 is YFSETQ in the germline V gene. The trim removed 5 bases at V and 6 bases at J, leaving 9 bases unmatched. Original analysis: Reference gene primer amplification yielded estimated nucleated cell counts. Produced via immunoSEQ multiplex PCR; TCRdb's table is partial and in-frame only. That table gives V, J and clone size, and the DNA gave D and trimming. The data hold about 480,000 clones, with roughly nine tenths observed a single time. The sequence derives from a woman aged 60-75 years who had recovered from COVID-19. The chain has TRBV5-1 and TRBJ2-3; TRBD2 matches 7 bases. The sample taken for sequencing was PBMCs or T cells enriched from blood (not recorded which). The CDR3 region has the DNA TGCGCCAGCAGGCAGGGAGGGGAAACGGATACGCAGTATTTT. Translation gives CASRQGGETDTQYF.